This T cell receptor (beta chain) was identified during a study of blood T cell repertoires in COVID-19. Cohorts were based on clinical histories the participants reported. Recovered Cohort 3 donors showed two negative PCRs, clearance, or symptom resolution. Study processing details: By means of reference gene primer amplification, nucleated cell counts were estimated. The assay was immunoSEQ multiplex PCR, and TCRdb's table has in-frame clones only and misses some. The V and J calls and clone size were taken over from that table, and D and trimming were inferred from the DNA. Among about 380,000 clones listed, more than 75% were seen once. This clonotype was sampled from a woman between 18 and 29 years old who had recovered from COVID-19. The sequenced material came from PBMCs or T cells enriched from blood (not recorded which).

This CDR3 reads CSVEDNGGGTDTQYF. CDR3 bases: TGCAGCGTTGAAGATAATGGGGGCGGCACAGATACGCAGTATTTT. The chain recombines TRBV29-1 with TRBJ2-3, with D tentatively TRBD1 (6 bases). V was clipped by 0 bases and J by 1 base, with 11 bases between them. The germline V gene has CDR1 SQVTM and CDR2 ANQGSEA. This CDR3 has 15 amino acids.